This T cell receptor beta chain was sequenced during a study of OX40 agonist ivuxolimab in advanced cancers. Across the study: Cancers in dose escalation were hepatocellular, melanoma, renal cell and head and neck.

Clones were sequenced by immunoSEQ multiplex PCR, and TCRdb holds only the in-frame ones, with some missing. The repertoire holds fewer than 70,000 clones, with 75% to 90% as singletons. Concerning this clone itself: The antigen remains unidentified.

With 0 bases removed from V and 5 bases from J, the gap between germline ends came to 14 bases. The CDR3 consists of 15 residues. CDR1 and CDR2 (germline): SGDLS, YYNGEE. Blood samples were obtained at baseline, cycle 4 day 1, and cycle 7 day 1. Study-wide points: Specificity for antigen went undetermined in the expanded peripheral T cells.

This TCR was recovered from an adult with an advanced solid tumor such as melanoma, head and neck, liver or kidney cancer. This sample comprised CD4+ or CD8+ T cells sorted from blood, obtained in a trial of the OX40 agonist ivuxolimab. The chain recombines TRBV9 with TRBJ2-5, with D perhaps TRBD2 (5 bases). In DNA, the CDR3 is TGTGCCAGCAGCGTAGCTGGATCGTCGGGGGAGACCCAGTACTTC. Amino acid sequence: CASSVAGSSGETQYF.